This TCR beta chain was obtained from a study of sequential checkpoint blockade in melanoma (dated by TCRdb to about 2019). Background for the entire study: In a 1:1 randomization, patients received either first-line nivolumab then ipilimumab (arm A) or ipilimumab then nivolumab (arm B). Maintenance nivolumab came after each of the two trial sequences.

CDR1 and CDR2 (KGHSH, LQKENI) derive from the germline V gene. The CDR3 has 17 amino acids, counting the end cysteine and phenylalanine. Only the CDR3 region is kept as DNA, spanning 51 bases read in frame from base 1. V lost 3 bases and J lost 1 base, and the count of bases not matched to a germline gene is 8. What the authors observed across the whole study: The model for predicting response that combines TCR metrics with mutation burden needs to be validated in larger, independent patient cohorts.

What this sample's treatment or condition label stands for: randomized to nivolumab then ipilimumab (arm A) or the reverse (arm B). None of the patients in the trial had previously been given DNA-damaging chemotherapy. A FACS Aria II flow cytometer was used to sort live CD3+CD8+ cells that were negative for CD19 and CD56 from thawed PBMCs. CheckMate 064, a randomized, open-label phase II trial of sequential checkpoint blockade, was the source of the samples, all of which came from patients with melanoma. Peripheral blood mononuclear cells were obtained through leukapheresis, purified using Ficoll-Paque, and frozen in human serum containing roughly 10% DMSO. Immediately after sorting, the purity of the sorted blood CD3+CD8+ cells was confirmed to be >98%, and DNA was then extracted. Worth noting for this clone: It has no known antigen specificity. Nothing much larger sits one base from this clone, and base qualities are not available.

The immunoSEQ Assay was used to immunosequence TCRbeta CDR3 regions from genomic DNA. Prior to high-throughput sequencing, genomic DNA was amplified by bias-controlled multiplex PCR. The published analysis was carried out like this. To quantify the absolute abundance of each unique TCRbeta CDR3 region, the sequences were collapsed and filtered. Clonality was defined as 1 minus Pielou's evenness and was calculated using productive rearrangements only. A previously published method was used to identify clones whose frequencies were significantly greater in on-treatment samples than in baseline samples. Imported from immuneACCESS, the table was reduced by TCRdb to in-frame sequences with V and J called. These copies leave out some clones; in studies compared against another copy, an unresolved V gene accounts for under half, and the cause of the remainder is not known. Clonal size and the V and J genes are those of that table, whereas D and trimming came from the DNA. This sample comprises roughly 30,000 clones, roughly 85% of them detected only once. Around 18% of the sample comes from the top ten.

Recombination joined TRBV18 with TRBJ2-1; a stretch of 8 junction bases matches TRBD2. The receptor was derived from a human donor with melanoma. Sequenced here: CD8+ T cells sorted from blood (inferred from file names), sampled from a patient given nivolumab and ipilimumab in sequence. Here the CDR3 is given as CASSPETGLVSYNEQFF. The sequenced DNA is TGTGCCAGCTCACCTGAGACGGGACTAGTTTCCTACAATGAGCAGTTCTTC.